This entry features one TCR beta chain sequence. The entry originates in a study of patients and donors after allogeneic stem cell transplantation. CDR3 length: 14 residues. CDR1 SGHDT and CDR2 YYEEEE come from the germline V gene. V shed 4 bases and J shed 4 bases, with 11 bases lying between them. TCRdb reanalysed the RT-PCR reads using MiXCR and keeps one entry per CDR3 protein. Among some 10,000 distinct CDR3 sequences listed, roughly a fifth were seen once. This receptor was identified in a human donor who was either an allogeneic HSCT recipient or a stem cell or donor lymphocyte infusion donor (not recorded which). It is not recorded whose cells these are; they may come from a transplant donor. This chain connects TRBV5-6 to TRBJ1-4; D possibly corresponds to TRBD1 (5 bases). The sequenced sample was blood, either unsorted or a sorted T cell fraction (not recorded which). This CDR3 is CASSHRDFNEKLFF. CDR3 bases: TGTGCCAGCAGCCACCGGGACTTTAATGAAAAACTGTTTTTT.